The 24 T cell receptor beta chains given below trace back to one sample, sequenced in a study of spatial heterogeneity in lung cancer. Time point of the sample: blood at routine non-recurrence follow-up after resection. Unsorted samples of tumor, nontumor lung or frozen PBMC had their whole RNA sequenced. TCRdb re-derived calls from the 5' RACE reads in MiXCR, one entry per CDR3 protein. This repertoire shows about 52,000 distinct CDR3 sequences, 6.5% to 7.5% found once; its top ten account for 35% to 45%. The input for sequencing was PBMCs, taken at follow-up. These receptors came from a female donor with early-stage non-small cell lung cancer.

This chain joins TRBV5-1 and TRBJ1-2, with D possibly matching TRBD1 (5 bases). The germline CDR1 and CDR2 sequences are SGHRS and YFSETQ. V was clipped by 0 bases and J by 3 bases, with 9 bases between them. The CDR3 has 14 amino acids. For the CDR3, the DNA is TGCGCCAGCAGCTTGGTGGGGGAAGACTATGGCTACACCTTC. Encoded protein: CASSLVGEDYGYTF.

This clonotype came up many times. The chain is built from TRBV5-1 and TRBJ1-2, with TRBD1 matching 7 bases. The CDR3 has 16 amino acids. The V gene end was trimmed by 3 bases and the J gene end by 5 bases; junction bases not matched to a gene: 13. Germline CDR1 and CDR2: SGHRS and YFSETQ. The CDR3 protein is CASSSPIGGQIYGYTF. The CDR3 region has the DNA TGCGCCAGCAGCTCCCCGATAGGGGGACAGATATATGGCTACACCTTC.

The gene calls are TRBV3-1 and TRBJ2-1; 7 bases are a match to TRBD1. CDR1 and CDR2 (germline): LGHDT, YNNKEL (reference sequence). The CDR3 sequence is 12 residues long. V was pared by 1 base and J by 12 bases, with 3 bases of the junction left unmatched. Here the CDR3 DNA reads TGTGCCAGCAGCCAAGTCGGGACAGTGCAGTTCTTC. It translates to CASSQVGTVQFF.

This clonotype was observed at least ten times. The chain employs TRBV7-2 and TRBJ1-1; D is unresolved. Germline V gene lookup returns CDR1 SGHTA and CDR2 FQGNSA. This CDR3 has 13 amino acids. Trimming cost V 3 bases and J 4 bases, with 9 bases left between them. As DNA, the CDR3 is TGTGCCAGCAGCTTCTCATGGGGCACTGAAGCTTTCTTT. Its translation is CASSFSWGTEAFF.

This clonotype has ten or more counts. The V and J genes are TRBV6-5 and TRBJ2-7; D remains ambiguous. Germline CDR1 reads MNHEY; CDR2 reads SVGAGI. This CDR3 has 12 amino acids. The germline V and J ends were trimmed by 5 bases and 3 bases, with 8 bases remaining between them. The CDR3, as DNA: TGTGCCAGCAGTCCCGTGGGCTACGAGCAGTACTTC. Residues: CASSPVGYEQYF.

For this clonotype: One base away lies a much larger clone, so this may be a sequencing read error. The rearrangement uses TRBV12-5 and TRBJ2-1, with 10 bases matching TRBD2. J lost 5 bases, V lost 1 base, and 5 bases had no gene match. In germline, CDR1 is LGHNT, CDR2 FRNRAP. The CDR3 runs 16 residues. Here the CDR3 DNA reads TGTGCTAGTGGTTTGGAGACTAGCGGGTGTGACAATGAGCAGTTCTTC. The encoded protein is CASGLETSGCDNEQFF.

This clonotype was picked up a small number of times. The gene calls are TRBV21-1 and TRBJ2-7; TRBD1 was called by the table and not checked on the DNA. TRBV21-1 constitutes a pseudogene. The CDR3 is 19 amino acids. The CDR3: CASSSPPGDRGPHVDEQYF. CDR3 coding DNA: TGTGCCAGCAGCTCCCCTCCGGGGGACAGGGGCCCGCACGTCGACGAGCAGTACTTC.

There are a few counts of this clonotype. This chain connects TRBV20-1 to TRBJ2-3, with 7 nucleotides matching TRBD2. This CDR3 region has 18 residues. The V segment lost 0 bases and the J segment 4 bases; nucleotides outside the gene matches: 16. Germline values: CDR1 DFQATT, CDR2 SNEGSKA (reference sequence). CDR3 sequence: CSARDPKSRLAFPDTQYF. Written as DNA, the CDR3 is TGCAGTGCTAGAGATCCTAAGTCGAGACTAGCATTCCCAGATACGCAGTATTTT.

V gene TRBV7-2 combines with J gene TRBJ1-2; D is unclear. This CDR3 region has 14 residues. The V gene lost 1 base and the J gene lost 2 bases, with 8 bases spanning the gap. Germline values: CDR1 SGHTA, CDR2 FQGNSA. The CDR3 nucleotides are TGTGCCAGCAGCTTAGGAGGAGTCAACTATGGCTACACCTTC. Translating gives CASSLGGVNYGYTF.

About this clonotype: It may be a read error: a sequence one base away is much more abundant. The V call is TRBV10-3, the J call TRBJ1-5; D is possibly TRBD1 (5 bases). This CDR3 contains 14 residues. The V end was cut by 10 bases, the J end by 9 bases, with 22 bases between. CDR1 is ENHRY, CDR2 SYGVKD, per germline. The CDR3 protein is CATVADPQGRPQHF. As DNA, the CDR3 is TGTGCCACAGTCGCGGACCCTCAGGGTCGGCCCCAGCATTTT.

By its share, this clonotype is medium-sized (0.01 to 0.1%). The chain recombines TRBV20-1 with TRBJ1-2; TRBD1 matches 9 bases. Trimming took 6 bases from V and 4 from J; bases not matched to a gene: 6. Per germline, CDR1 DFQATT and CDR2 SNEGSKA (reference sequence). The length of the CDR3 is 13 residues. The CDR3 bases are TGCAGTGCGAAAGGACAGGGGAGCTATGGCTACACCTTC. This translates into CSAKGQGSYGYTF.

V is TRBV12-3 or TRBV12-4 and J is TRBJ2-1, with D unclear. Trimming left V 3 bases short and J 6 bases short, with 9 bases between. CDR3 length equals 13 residues. The CDR3 DNA reads as TGTGCCAGCAGTTTCGGGCAGACCAATGAGCAGTTCTTC. Its translation: CASSFGQTNEQFF.

The sample holds many counts of this clonotype. This chain connects TRBV18 to TRBJ2-7; 7 bases align to TRBD2. The CDR3 is made up of 14 amino acids. The germline CDR1 and CDR2 sequences are KGHSH and LQKENI. Trimming took 6 bases from V and 2 from J; bases not matched to a gene: 7. CDR3 region: CASSPGLGPYEQYF. Here the CDR3 DNA reads TGTGCCAGCTCCCCTGGACTAGGGCCCTACGAGCAGTACTTC.

Many counts were recorded for this clonotype. The chain uses TRBV3-1 and TRBJ2-1; D unresolved. V dropped 4 bases and J dropped 6 bases, with 10 bases sitting between them. The length of the CDR3 is 13 residues. Germline CDR1 is LGHDT and CDR2 is YNNKEL (reference sequence). This CDR3 reads CASSPGHFNEQFF. CDR3 in DNA: TGTGCCAGCAGCCCGGGCCATTTCAATGAGCAGTTCTTC.

This rearrangement joins TRBV7-9 to TRBJ2-5; no definite D call. The germline gives CDR1 SEHNR, CDR2 FQNEAQ (reference sequence). Trimming removed 5 bases from V and 1 base from J, with 11 bases in between. This CDR3 is 14 amino acids long. The CDR3 coding sequence is TGTGCCAGCAGCATAACCGGGCCCCAAGAGACCCAGTACTTC. Translation: CASSITGPQETQYF.

This clonotype was seen ten or more times. The chain employs TRBV10-3 and TRBJ2-3; D is undetermined. The CDR3 totals 13 residues. Trimming cost V 10 bases and J 5 bases, with 16 bases left between them. The germline gives CDR1 ENHRY, CDR2 SYGVKD. CDR3 protein: CATGPGAGDTQYF. For the CDR3, the DNA is TGTGCCACCGGACCGGGCGCAGGAGATACGCAGTATTTT.

In this sample, this clonotype turned up many times. This chain joins TRBV15 and TRBJ2-7; the D gene is possibly TRBD2 (5 bases). CDR1 LNHNV and CDR2 YYDKDF come from the germline V gene (reference sequence). V lost 0 bases and J 4 bases, leaving 13 bases between the germline ends. CDR3 length: 15 amino acids. CDR3 nucleotides: TGTGCCACCAGCAGAGATAACAGCCGGGGATACGAGCAGTACTTC. Amino acids: CATSRDNSRGYEQYF. The full variable domain, its missing parts supplied by reference TRBV15 and TRBJ2-7, is DAMVIQNPRYQVTQFGKPVTLSCSQTLNHNVMYWYQQKSSQAPKLLFHYYDKDFNNEADTPDNFQSRRPNTSFCFLDIRSPGLGDTAMYLCATSRDNSRGYEQYFGPGTRLTVT.

This clonotype has only a few counts. The chain uses TRBV7-2 and TRBJ2-4, with D perhaps matching TRBD1 (5 bases). V was trimmed by 2 bases and J by 5 bases, leaving 7 bases between them. Germline lookup yields CDR1 SGHTA and CDR2 FQGNSA. The length of the CDR3 is 13 residues. CDR3 sequence: CASSLKGENIQYF. Here the CDR3 DNA reads TGTGCCAGCAGCTTAAAAGGGGAAAACATTCAGTACTTC.

The CDR3 region has the DNA TGCGCCAGCAGCTTCGGGACAGGGGGCCCACCCCTCCACTTT. It specifies CASSFGTGGPPLHF. The chain has TRBV5-1 and TRBJ1-6, with 12 positions matching TRBD1. The germline CDR1 and CDR2 sequences are SGHRS and YFSETQ. This CDR3 has 14 amino acids. V trimming: 2 bases; J trimming: 11 bases; junction bases outside the gene matches: 2.

The chain combines TRBV2 with TRBJ2-3; D unclear. The CDR3 length is 10 residues. The germline CDR1 and CDR2 sequences are SNHLY and FYNNEI. The ends were cut back, 3 bases at V and 10 bases at J, with 5 bases in the middle. CDR3 DNA: TGTGCCAGCAGTGACCTTGCGCAGTATTTT. As protein: CASSDLAQYF.

This clonotype was seen many times. The chain carries TRBV20-1 and TRBJ2-1; 10 bases are shared with TRBD2. The germline V gene has CDR1 DFQATT and CDR2 SNEGSKA (reference sequence). V was clipped by 1 base and J by 8 bases; unmatched bases: 5. The CDR3 is 14 residues long. The CDR3: CSARGASGGYEQFF. CDR3 DNA: TGCAGTGCTAGAGGGGCTAGCGGGGGTTATGAGCAGTTCTTC.

This clonotype was observed many times. This rearrangement joins TRBV24-1 to TRBJ2-4, with D perhaps TRBD2 (5 bases). V was cut by 4 bases and J by 8 bases, with 5 bases left in between. The CDR3 spans 11 residues. The germline V gene has CDR1 KGHDR and CDR2 SFDVKD. For the CDR3, the DNA is TGTGCCACCAGTGACGGGGACATTCAGTACTTC. This gives the protein CATSDGDIQYF.

The sample holds many counts of this clonotype. The chain carries TRBV24-1 and TRBJ2-3; 8 nucleotides agree with TRBD1. The germline V gene encodes CDR1 KGHDR and CDR2 SFDVKD. V lost 4 bases and J lost 0; bases outside the gene matches: 8. CDR3 length: 17 residues. CDR3 loop: CATSDSRTGRSTDTQYF. CDR3 DNA sequence: TGTGCCACCAGTGACTCCCGGACAGGGAGAAGCACAGATACGCAGTATTTT.

This clonotype was seen more than once but under ten times. In DNA, the CDR3 is TGTGCCAGCAGCTTAGATCTCATTGCCACAGATACGCAGTATTTT. It is translated as CASSLDLIATDTQYF. This chain joins TRBV11-2 and TRBJ2-3; no definite D call. The V gene's germline CDR1 is SGHAT and CDR2 FQNNGV. V lost 0 bases to trimming and J lost 2 bases, with 9 bases between them. The CDR3 is 15 residues long.